This TCR beta chain was observed in a study of cytomegalovirus exposure and HLA in healthy donors (TCRdb year 2017). Describing the broader study: In an earlier analysis of some 550 of the donors, 250 to 300 Gb of sequence data and 117 million unique TCR beta sequences from roughly 190 million T cells were reported. Every discovery cohort repertoire had been produced on one sequencing platform. To decide whether each TCR beta V gene segment behaved as functional or pseudogenic, an earlier analysis of some 600 of the donors relied on high-throughput TCR beta sequencing. The study combined high-throughput TCR immunosequencing, statistical association of individual TCRs with disease status, and machine learning to predict cytomegalovirus infection status. Donor age, sex, ethnicity and CMV serostatus were compiled together with the repertoire data. Across 398 genotyped donors of the cohort, an average of approximately 220,000 unique TCR beta nucleotide sequences per donor were sequenced, and roughly 17% of those sequences were non-productive. Approximately 310 gigabases of sequencing data and approximately 80 million unique TCR sequences were included in an early release covering several hundred HLA-typed donors. About five DR-DQ haplotypes were handled as single units for association and clustering because linkage in the cohort was strong. The study was designed to test whether signatures of past pathogen exposure could be identified by cataloging public T cell receptors. A later analysis re-examined previously published TCR beta repertoires from roughly 720 donors and added high-resolution HLA genotyping to investigate patterns of TCR occurrence. The genetic ancestry cluster associated with self-reported Caucasian donors included around 76% of the 300 to 450 genotyped donors. In addition to the first cohort of 666 subjects, a separate validation cohort of over 90 different subjects was used. Using immunosequencing, the study profiled T cell repertoires from around 680 subjects and related those repertoires to cytomegalovirus serostatus. HLA typing included class I and class II loci at four-digit resolution. Rather than drawing on any new phenotypic data, the later analysis identified candidate immune exposures from TCR beta sequences and the way those sequences occurred across donors. Genome-wide SNP genotypes for about 55% of the roughly 670 donors were used in a later genetic analysis, which treated that subset as a discovery cohort. Typing coverage varied by locus: about 620-630 donors for A, B, C, DRB1 and DQB1; under 550 for DQA1; about 590 for DPA1; 400 to 480 for DPB1.

The library was built by means of the immunoSEQ multiplex PCR assay. A mixture of 60 forward primers for TCR Vbeta segments and 13 reverse primers for TCR Jbeta segments was used in the multiplex PCR. The CDR3 region of rearranged TCR beta genes was amplified from genomic DNA with a multiplex PCR assay. On the Illumina HiSeq System, the amplified TCR beta libraries were sequenced as 87-base-pair reads. Concerning the study's data processing: A later analysis counted 75 million to 100 million unique TCR beta chains across the approximately 700 repertoires, and some 12 million of these chains were shared by at least two donors. Raw reads were error-corrected and collapsed into unique sequences with a nearest-neighbor algorithm that merged closely related sequences to remove PCR and sequencing errors. To assign V, D and J gene segments, CDR3 sequences were aligned to IMGT reference sequences. For a sequence to be retained, at least a six-nucleotide match to both a V gene segment and a J gene segment was required. Rearrangements were classified as productive when the CDR3 lacked stop codons and remained in frame with V and J, and all other rearrangements were classified as non-productive. Following IMGT convention, CDR3 was defined as the stretch from the second conserved V-encoded cysteine to the conserved J-encoded phenylalanine. The earlier analysis of 500 to 600 of the donors excluded sequences that lacked an unambiguous match to a single V gene segment. An earlier analysis of approximately 590 of the donors classified V segments as functional when productive rearrangements were above 56.7% and as segregating when the standard deviation between donors was above 5%. A statistical classification framework was built for diagnosing cytomegalovirus status from the catalog of TCR beta chain sequences. In a later analysis, TCR nucleotide sequences were compared against IMGT/GENE-DB human TR gene sequences so that V and J genes could be assigned. A later analysis assigned CDR3 sequences and most-parsimonious VDJ recombination scenarios with the TCRdist pipeline. In a later analysis, each TCR beta chain was defined by its CDR3 amino acid sequence together with its V-gene family, and reads without a unique V-gene family were excluded. In a later analysis, 500 to 700 highly shared, low-generation-probability nucleotide sequences were removed to address suspected cross-contamination and a sequencing artifact. For each public chain, a later analysis derived a clonal expansion index from normalized ranks of inferred template counts within each repertoire. In a later analysis, generation probabilities were computed with a VDJ recombination model fitted to out-of-frame rearrangements, and the resulting probabilities were checked against IGoR. In a later analysis, hypergeometric tests were used to score TCR-TCR, TCR-HLA and TCR-CMV co-occurrence, with a repertoire-size bias correction applied to TCR pairs. In a later analysis, false discovery rates were estimated by permuting HLA or CMV assignments 20 times. A later analysis grouped co-occurring TCRs with DBSCAN, adding TCRdist sequence similarity when clustering within HLA-allele-positive subsets. Repertoires with fewer than 30,000 or more than 120,000 public chains were left out of co-occurrence clustering, as were five repertoires with anomalous nucleotide sharing. TCRdb stores this immuneACCESS table with in-frame sequences only. Part of the clones is absent; in the studies checked, under half of the shortfall reflects unresolved V genes, and no reason is known for the rest. The V and J calls and clone size are taken from that table; D and trimming were inferred from the DNA. This sample comprises about 200,000 clones, about four fifths of them detected only once. In total, the top ten clones hold about 1.7% of the sample.

The cohort comprised around 700 healthy bone marrow donors. Cohort members were all nominally healthy when sampled, although unrecorded immune exposures were likely present. The donor tested CMV seronegative and was one of the 352 seronegative cohort members. Each donor provided a peripheral blood sample, and peripheral blood mononuclear cells were used for TCR beta sequencing. Genomic DNA extraction from the blood cell samples was performed with the Qiagen DNeasy Blood Extraction Kit. On the study overall, not on this receptor specifically: The study listed over 150 TCR beta chains as associated with cytomegalovirus. In this cohort, only TCR beta chains were sequenced, and detectable features were limited by the absence of alpha or paired-chain data. At a false discovery rate of 0.05, a later analysis linked roughly 17,000 TCR beta sequences to specific HLA alleles. Most TCR sequences were seen in very few donors, while some public TCRs were found in many individuals. Compared with equally common non-associated chains, HLA-associated TCR beta chains in a later analysis were more clonally expanded and had lower generation probabilities. A later analysis found that TCR association rates varied across HLA loci, with DRB1 alleles showing the most associated TCRs and HLA-C alleles the fewest. V-gene and J-gene trimming of TCR beta chains was associated with a missense DCLRE1C variant in a later genetic analysis, and the association was replicated in an independent cohort. Broadly in line with IMGT annotations, most TCR beta V segments showed up in productive rearrangements about 87% or about 30% of the time in an earlier analysis of several hundred of the donors. A few of the identified cytomegalovirus-associated TCR beta chains were confirmed in vitro to be specific for cytomegalovirus antigens. Compared with the 666-donor mean, donors in an Asian-associated ancestry cluster had fewer N-insertions in productive TCRs, according to a later genetic analysis. The classifier was reported to diagnose cytomegalovirus status with high specificity and sensitivity in both the original cohort and the validation cohort. Several of the top co-occurrence clusters appeared to be linked to parvovirus B19, influenza, CMV and Epstein-Barr virus, according to a later analysis. Because counts were too low, about 18 rarely observed V segments, including chromosome 9 orphons, were excluded from the earlier analysis of roughly 580 of the donors. Immune exposure information for the cohort was limited to CMV serostatus. When HLA alleles, especially DR and DQ, strongly co-occurred, TCR associations were difficult to assign to individual alleles. A group of highly shared sequence variants was considered likely to be a technical artifact of the sequencing pipeline. Because HLA typing was unavailable for some donors at each locus, only the typed subset was used in association tests. Correlated functional status among segregating V segments might be attributable to linkage disequilibrium, but an unknown experimental factor could not be ruled out. The authors suggested that the approach could potentially be extended to other disease states and immunological phenotypes. Most CMV-associated TCR beta chains appeared to be HLA-restricted in a later analysis, and the HLA associations seemed to be driven largely by CMV exposure. Because the 87-base-pair reads could not distinguish some IMGT-functional V segments, including TRBV6-2 and TRBV6-3, those segments were excluded. A further reported finding was that TCR beta sequences accurately predicted the HLA-A and HLA-B alleles for most subjects in the first cohort. Roughly uniform sequencing depth across donors was assumed in presence/absence analyses, although this assumption may not hold.

V has 6 bases trimmed and J has 3 bases trimmed; junction bases matching no gene number 4. From cysteine to phenylalanine, the CDR3 is 14 amino acids long. Solely the CDR3 DNA is kept, with 42 bases framed from the first base. The germline V gene provides CDR1 SQVTM and CDR2 ANQGSEA. With respect to this clone: The clone's antigen remains unknown. No base quality values were provided; no much bigger clone lies one nucleotide off.

The sequence was collected from a woman under 30 in good health and CMV-seronegative. The chain couples TRBV29-1 to TRBJ2-2, and 10 bases in between align with TRBD2. Input material: PBMCs. The CDR3 here reads CSVGTSEDTGELFF. In nucleotides, the sequence is TGCAGCGTCGGGACTAGCGAAGACACCGGGGAGCTGTTTTTT.